Shown below are 16 T cell receptor beta chains from a single sample sequenced in a study of T cell responses to AZD1222 COVID-19 vaccine. The method was immunoSEQ multiplex PCR; TCRdb's version includes in-frame clones alone and lacks a portion of them. Among approximately 190,000 clones listed, approximately 91% were seen once. The source was peripheral blood, collected on day 0 of AZD1222 vaccination. All receptors come from an adult in good health.

V gene TRBV18 combines with J gene TRBJ1-1; D is possibly TRBD1 (5 bases). V dropped 4 bases and J dropped 0 bases, with 15 bases sitting between them. The germline V gene has CDR1 KGHSH and CDR2 LQKENI. The CDR3 runs to 16 residues. The CDR3 loop is CASSLSPAGMNTEAFF. CDR3 in DNA: TGTGCCAGCTCACTCTCACCTGCAGGGATGAACACTGAAGCTTTCTTT.

This clone has just one count. CDR3 coding DNA: TGTGCCAGCAGCTTTAGTCCCCCAGAAACGGACGAGCAGTACTTC. Its translation: CASSFSPPETDEQYF. The chain recombines TRBV7-6 with TRBJ2-7; no clear D gene. This CDR3 has 15 residues. CDR1 is SGHVS and CDR2 is FNYEAQ in the germline V gene. The V end was cut by 3 bases, the J end by 5 bases, with 17 bases between.

The rearrangement links TRBV9 to TRBJ2-2, with TRBD2 as a possible D gene (6 bases). Trimming removed 7 bases at V and 0 bases at J, with 16 bases between. Germline V gene lookup returns CDR1 SGDLS and CDR2 YYNGEE. The CDR3 is 16 amino acids. The CDR3 spells CASHGGSAANTGELFF. The CDR3 bases are TGTGCCAGCCATGGGGGGTCGGCAGCGAACACCGGGGAGCTGTTTTTT.

V is TRBV6-4 and J is TRBJ2-1; D remains ambiguous. Trimming removed 3 bases at V and 2 bases at J, with 17 bases between. Germline assignment: CDR1 MRHNA and CDR2 SNTAGT. This CDR3 contains 17 residues. Here the CDR3 DNA reads TGTGCCAGCAGTGAGGGCGTTGTGGCCCTAACCTACAATGAGCAGTTCTTC. Translating it yields CASSEGVVALTYNEQFF.

This chain uses TRBV19 with TRBJ2-1; 10 bases agree with TRBD1. CDR1 and CDR2 (germline): LNHDA, SQIVND (reference sequence). V was clipped by 3 bases and J by 4 bases; unmatched bases: 3. CDR3 length equals 15 residues. The CDR3 coding sequence is TGTGCCAGTAGTATGCGGACAGGGGGGTACAATGAGCAGTTCTTC. It specifies CASSMRTGGYNEQFF.

This clone was observed once. The rearrangement links TRBV5-1 to TRBJ2-5; D gene ambiguous. Germline V gives CDR1 SGHRS, CDR2 YFSETQ. The CDR3 has 14 residues. Trimming left V 5 bases short and J 5 bases short, with 16 bases between. CDR3 in DNA: TGCGCCAGCAGGGCGTCACCCACTGGGGAGACCCAGTACTTC. Protein sequence: CASRASPTGETQYF.

CDR3 protein: CASSLFYGTSGRGTGELFF. In DNA form, the CDR3 reads TGTGCCAGCAGTTTATTTTACGGGACTAGCGGGAGGGGAACCGGGGAGCTGTTTTTT. The V call is TRBV28, the J call TRBJ2-2, with 16 bases matching TRBD2. The CDR3 loop spans 19 amino acids. The germline V gene has CDR1 MDHEN and CDR2 SYDVKM. Trimming at V came to 1 base and at J to 5 bases, leaving 7 bases not matched to a gene.

V usage is TRBV7-9 and J usage is TRBJ1-5; D is ambiguous. The V and J ends lost 4 bases and 0 bases respectively, with 7 bases between them. The germline V gene has CDR1 SEHNR and CDR2 FQNEAQ (reference sequence). The CDR3 sequence is 14 residues long. The CDR3 sequence: CASSWTDSNQPQHF. As DNA, the CDR3 is TGTGCCAGCAGCTGGACGGATAGCAATCAGCCCCAGCATTTT.

The CDR3 nucleotides read TGTGCCAGCAGCGGAAATGAGGGGCCTTCCGGGACACCGAACACTGAAGCTTTCTTT. Translated: CASSGNEGPSGTPNTEAFF. The rearrangement joins TRBV21-1 to TRBJ1-1; the D call in the table, TRBD1, was not verified against the DNA. TRBV21-1 represents a pseudogene. The CDR3 has 19 amino acids.

The V gene is TRBV5-1, the J gene TRBJ1-3; D uncertain. CDR1 and CDR2 from the germline V gene are SGHRS and YFSETQ. The CDR3 extends over 15 amino acids. V lost 4 bases and J lost 0, with 11 bases in between. This CDR3 is CASSPDPLSGNTIYF. CDR3 nucleotide sequence: TGCGCCAGCAGCCCAGACCCCCTCTCTGGAAACACCATATATTTT.

The chain couples TRBV7-9 to TRBJ1-1; maybe TRBD1 (6 bases). Germline CDR1 is SEHNR and CDR2 is FQNEAQ (reference sequence). The CDR3 is 12 amino acids. V lost 7 bases and J 3 bases, leaving 9 bases between the germline ends. As DNA, the CDR3 is TGTGCCAGCACCACAGGGTACACTGAAGCTTTCTTT. Translated: CASTTGYTEAFF.

The chain uses TRBV9 and TRBJ1-2; D may be TRBD1 (5 bases). The V gene lost 4 bases and the J gene lost 6 bases, with 19 bases spanning the gap. CDR1 and CDR2 from the germline V gene are SGDLS and YYNGEE. CDR3 size: 15 residues. The CDR3 loop is CASSPERGGVDGYTF. The CDR3 bases are TGTGCCAGCAGCCCCGAAAGGGGAGGGGTTGATGGCTACACCTTC.

This chain connects TRBV29-1 to TRBJ2-1, with TRBD2 as a possible D gene (5 bases). Per the germline V gene, CDR1 is SQVTM and CDR2 is ANQGSEA. CDR3 length: 14 amino acids. The V and J ends lost 4 bases and 3 bases respectively, with 13 bases between them. The CDR3 sequence: CSVAQLASYNEQFF. CDR3 DNA sequence: TGCAGCGTTGCCCAGCTAGCTAGCTACAATGAGCAGTTCTTC.

This chain joins TRBV6-5 and TRBJ1-1; D ambiguous. The V gene's germline CDR1 is MNHEY and CDR2 SVGAGI. With 6 bases removed from V and 4 bases from J, the gap between germline ends came to 9 bases. The CDR3 is 12 amino acids. The CDR3 loop is CASRSGVTEAFF. As DNA, the CDR3 is TGTGCCAGCAGATCCGGTGTCACTGAAGCTTTCTTT.

The chain employs TRBV5-6 and TRBJ1-6; D is possibly TRBD1 (5 bases). The CDR3 has 14 amino acids. Trimming left V 4 bases short and J 6 bases short, with 11 bases between. The V gene's germline CDR1 is SGHDT and CDR2 YYEEEE. For the CDR3, the DNA is TGTGCCAGCAGCCCGACAGTGGCTAATTCACCCCTCCACTTT. It is translated as CASSPTVANSPLHF.

The chain is built from TRBV19 and TRBJ1-2, with D unresolved. V was cut by 8 bases and J by 0 bases, with 16 bases left in between. This CDR3 contains 15 residues. CDR1 is LNHDA, CDR2 SQIVND, per germline (reference sequence). The CDR3 sequence: CASWGTVATNYGYTF. The CDR3 DNA follows: TGTGCCAGTTGGGGAACGGTAGCCACTAACTATGGCTACACCTTC.